One sample yielded the 22 T cell receptor beta chains listed below, sequenced in a study of blood T cells in healthy people across ages. A J-beta primer mix and a sample-barcoded 5' primer were used in a second PCR of about 7 to 12 cycles. From the 5' RACE reads, TCRdb called clonotypes with MiXCR, one entry per CDR3 protein. The sample gives 1.5 million to 2 million distinct CDR3 sequences, about 28% of which show up once; 7.7% is in the top ten. Input material: blood. The receptor set was obtained from a woman aged 25-40 years in good health.

This clonotype was observed a few times. The rearrangement uses TRBV5-1 and TRBJ2-1, with 8 bases matching TRBD2. The V and J ends lost 0 bases and 7 bases, in that order; junction bases with no gene match: 15. The CDR3 sequence is 18 residues long. The germline V gene has CDR1 SGHRS and CDR2 YFSETQ. Here the CDR3 DNA reads TGCGCCAGCAGCTTGGCGAGACTAGCGCAGCTGGGGGGGAATGAGCAGTTCTTC. It yields the protein CASSLARLAQLGGNEQFF.

The chain couples TRBV29-1 to TRBJ2-1; 9 nucleotides line up with TRBD2. The end of the DNA is better explained by TRBJ2-7, so the J call may be wrong. This CDR3 has 15 residues. Germline V gene lookup returns CDR1 SQVTM and CDR2 ANQGSEA. As DNA, the CDR3 is TGCAGCGTCCAAGGGAGACTAGCGGAAAACAATGAGCAGTACTTC. It specifies CSVQGRLAENNEQYF.

In its sample, this clonotype was seen many times. This rearrangement joins TRBV5-1 to TRBJ2-3, with 8 bases that match TRBD1. The CDR3 sequence is 14 residues long. J was trimmed by 5 bases and V by 4 bases; bases with no gene match: 6. The germline CDR1 and CDR2 sequences are SGHRS and YFSETQ. CDR3 sequence: CASSPGTGEDTQYF. CDR3 nucleotide sequence: TGCGCCAGCAGCCCCGGGACAGGAGAAGATACGCAGTATTTT. Based on the CDR3 plus reference TRBV5-1 and TRBJ2-3, the full variable domain is KAGVTQTPRYLIKTRGQQVTLSCSPISGHRSVSWYQQTPGQGLQFLFEYFSETQRNKGNFPGRFSGRQFSNSRSEMNVSTLELGDSALYLCASSPGTGEDTQYFGPGTRLTVL.

This clonotype was found a few times. The chain combines TRBV10-2 with TRBJ1-5; tentative D call: TRBD1 (5 bases). The CDR3 has 14 amino acids. Trimming left V 6 bases short and J 2 bases short, with 11 bases between. Germline V gives CDR1 WSHSY, CDR2 SAAADI. The CDR3 protein is CASRPDSRNQPQHF. CDR3 DNA: TGCGCCAGCAGACCCGACAGCCGCAATCAGCCCCAGCATTTT.

This clonotype was seen a handful of times. The chain combines TRBV2 with TRBJ2-3, with D unclear. The CDR3 consists of 14 residues. CDR1 SNHLY and CDR2 FYNNEI come from the germline V gene. Trimming pared 4 bases from V and 4 bases from J, leaving 12 bases between. CDR3 region: CASSGGIGPDTQYF. As DNA, the CDR3 is TGTGCCAGCAGTGGTGGTATCGGTCCAGATACGCAGTATTTT.

This clonotype was recorded many times. The V call is TRBV7-2, the J call TRBJ1-6; D remains unclear. Between the trimmed V and J ends, which lost 4 bases and 10 bases, there was a span of 11 bases. The CDR3 length is 13 residues. The germline V gene has CDR1 SGHTA and CDR2 FQGNSA. For the CDR3, the DNA is TGTGCCAGCAGCTCCAGGAGAGGCTCACCCCTCCACTTT. This encodes CASSSRRGSPLHF.

The V call is TRBV7-9, the J call TRBJ2-3; D is uncertain. The V end lost 11 bases, the J end lost 1 base, and 13 bases lay between the germline ends. Germline CDR1 and CDR2: SEHNR and FQNEAQ (reference sequence). The CDR3 spans 13 residues. DNA for the CDR3: TGTGCCGGAGCAGCGTATGGCACAGATACGCAGTATTTT. Amino acids: CAGAAYGTDTQYF.

This clonotype turned up a few times. V gene TRBV7-2 combines with J gene TRBJ1-5; no definite D call. Trimming pared 3 bases from V and 0 bases from J, leaving 6 bases between. CDR3 length: 14 amino acids. The germline V gene encodes CDR1 SGHTA and CDR2 FQGNSA. The CDR3 here is CASSFQDSNQPQHF. Here the CDR3 DNA reads TGTGCCAGCAGCTTCCAGGATAGCAATCAGCCCCAGCATTTT.

This clonotype was detected ten times or more. CDR3: CSVDTVYEQYF. The CDR3 DNA reads TGCAGCGTTGACACAGTTTACGAGCAGTACTTC. V gene TRBV29-1 combines with J gene TRBJ2-7; D unresolved. This CDR3 is built from 11 residues. Germline lookup yields CDR1 SQVTM and CDR2 ANQGSEA. The V end lost 3 bases, the J end lost 4 bases, and 7 bases lay between the germline ends.

This clonotype was detected a few times. This chain links TRBV20-1 with TRBJ1-2, with D tentatively TRBD1 (6 bases). V was shortened by 2 bases and J by 2 bases, with 9 bases between the two germline ends. Looked up from germline, CDR1 is DFQATT and CDR2 is SNEGSKA (reference sequence). The CDR3 has 13 residues. The CDR3 nucleotides are TGCAGTGCTAGATTGGGGGCGAACTATGGCTACACCTTC. Protein: CSARLGANYGYTF.

To note about this clonotype: This sequence may be a read error, since a much larger clone differs from it by one base. The rearrangement uses TRBV20-1 and TRBJ2-4; TRBD2 aligns across 12 bases. The DNA end favors TRBJ2-7, so the J call may be wrong. Germline V gives CDR1 DFQATT, CDR2 SNEGSKA (reference sequence). This CDR3 spans 14 amino acids. The CDR3 here is CSARPGTSGCEQYF. CDR3 DNA sequence: TGCAGTGCTAGACCCGGGACTAGCGGGTGCGAGCAGTACTTC.

This sequence joins TRBV5-1 and TRBJ2-1, with 16 nucleotides matching TRBD2. In germline, CDR1 is SGHRS, CDR2 YFSETQ. The CDR3 runs to 20 residues. With V trimmed by 0 bases and J by 7 bases, 13 bases remained unmatched. CDR3: CASSLAIPGLAGGEWNEQFF. CDR3 nucleotide sequence: TGCGCCAGCAGCTTGGCCATACCGGGACTAGCGGGGGGGGAGTGGAATGAGCAGTTCTTC.

Notes on this clonotype: A much larger clone differs from this one at a single base, so this may be a read error. This chain links TRBV20-1 with TRBJ2-1; 8 bases line up with TRBD1. Germline trimming cut 4 bases from V and 4 bases from J; bases unmatched to any gene: 6. Germline V gene data show CDR1 as DFQATT and CDR2 as SNEGSKA (reference sequence). This CDR3 region has 14 residues. CDR3 bases: TGCAGTGCTATTCGGCAGGGGGCTTACAATGAGCAGTTCTTC. This translates into CSAIRQGAYNEQFF.

This clonotype is a singleton in its sample. The rearrangement links TRBV10-2 to TRBJ2-7; 7 bases match TRBD1. The germline V gene encodes CDR1 WSHSY and CDR2 SAAADI. Losses at the gene ends were 6 bases for V and 5 bases for J; bases not matched to a gene: 7. The CDR3 length is 13 residues. CDR3 loop: CASRLQGWDEQYF. The CDR3 coding sequence is TGCGCCAGCAGGCTACAGGGGTGGGACGAGCAGTACTTC.

This clonotype was observed at least ten times. The gene calls are TRBV29-1 and TRBJ1-1; possible D gene TRBD1, 6 bases. Germline CDR1 SQVTM, CDR2 ANQGSEA. The V gene lost 4 bases and the J gene lost 10 bases, with 22 bases spanning the gap. The CDR3 covers 14 residues. CDR3 nucleotide sequence: TGCAGCGTTGTTTGGGAGCCGGGATTAGGGGGAGCTTTCTTT. Amino acids: CSVVWEPGLGGAFF. The whole variable domain, filled in from reference TRBV29-1 and TRBJ1-1, reads SAVISQKPSRDICQRGTSLTIQCQVDSQVTMMFWYRQQPGQSLTLIATANQGSEATYESGFVIDKFPISRPNLTFSTLTVSNMSPEDSSIYLCSVVWEPGLGGAFFGQGTRLTVV.

J is TRBJ2-1 and V is TRBV6-2 or TRBV6-3; 8 bases agree with TRBD2. Germline V CDR1 and CDR2: MNHEY, SVGEGT. CDR3 size: 16 residues. V lost 6 bases and J lost 5; bases outside the gene matches: 12. CDR3: CASSPSGTRGDNEQFF. The CDR3 DNA is TGTGCCAGCAGCCCCTCCGGGACTAGAGGTGACAATGAGCAGTTCTTC.

This clonotype was seen more than once but under ten times. The chain carries TRBV19 and TRBJ2-1; 11 bases match TRBD2. The CDR3 covers 13 residues. CDR1 and CDR2 (germline): LNHDA, SQIVND (reference sequence). With 6 bases clipped from V and 9 bases from J, the junction kept 4 bases outside the gene matches. This CDR3 reads CASRGTSGLEQFF. CDR3 DNA: TGTGCCAGTAGGGGGACTAGCGGCCTTGAGCAGTTCTTC.

The CDR3 coding sequence is TGTGCCAGCAGCTTAGGGTCAGGGGTGCAAGAGACCCAGTACTTC. Translated, it gives CASSLGSGVQETQYF. The genes are TRBV7-2 and TRBJ2-5; the D gene is possibly TRBD1 (6 bases). The CDR3 runs to 15 residues. Deletions cut 1 base from V and 2 bases from J, with 11 bases between. Germline-derived CDR1 and CDR2 are SGHTA and FQGNSA.

This chain joins TRBV3-1 and TRBJ2-5; no clear D. The better agreement between TRBJ2-1 and the DNA end casts doubt on the J call. The CDR3 contains 16 residues. CDR1 is LGHDT, CDR2 YNNKEL, per germline (reference sequence). The CDR3 nucleotides are TGTGCCAGCAGCCAACGGACCGGTTCCAGTCGAGAGACCCAGTTCTTC. This sequence encodes CASSQRTGSSRETQFF.

The chain is built from TRBV2 and TRBJ2-1, with a weak D call TRBD2 (6 bases). CDR1 is SNHLY and CDR2 is FYNNEI in the germline V gene. The germline V and J ends were trimmed by 4 bases and 8 bases, with 15 bases remaining between them. CDR3 length equals 14 residues. The CDR3 DNA reads as TGTGCCAGCAGTGGCGGGGCCAGCACGGATGAGCAGTTCTTC. Amino acids: CASSGGASTDEQFF.

This clonotype has a handful of counts. V and J are TRBV10-3 and TRBJ1-4; D call uncertain. V lost 6 bases, J lost 3 bases, and 8 bases lay in between. The length of the CDR3 is 13 residues. Germline CDR1 ENHRY, CDR2 SYGVKD. The CDR3 loop is CAIRRESNEKLFF. CDR3 bases: TGTGCCATCAGGAGGGAATCTAATGAAAAACTGTTTTTT.

This clonotype has only a few counts. The chain employs TRBV6-1 and TRBJ2-1, with 10 bases identical to TRBD2. Per germline, CDR1 MNHNS and CDR2 SASEGT. The CDR3 loop spans 19 amino acids. V was pared by 6 bases and J by 6 bases, with 20 bases of the junction left unmatched. CDR3 DNA: TGTGCCAGCAGCTCCACCGCGGCTAGCGGGAGATCGGACTTCAATGAGCAGTTCTTC. It is translated as CASSSTAASGRSDFNEQFF.